The T cell receptor (beta chain) under discussion was sequenced for a study of blood T cell repertoires in COVID-19. Study-wide context: Material from acute and convalescent COVID-19 was sourced from the United States, Italy and Spain. PBMCs, B-cell-depleted T cells, or T cells were the source of the cDNA or gDNA that made up the material.

Looked up from germline, CDR1 is SGHAT and CDR2 is FQNNGV. Trimming at V came to 5 bases and at J to 5 bases, leaving 3 bases not matched to a gene. This CDR3 is built from 15 residues. Original processing notes: Researchers report that nucleated cell counts were estimated from reference gene primer amplification. Sequencing was performed with immunoSEQ multiplex PCR; in TCRdb, only in-frame clones are kept and a portion is missing. The DNA was the basis for D and trimming; V, J and clone size are from that table. Counted here are over 40,000 clones, roughly 79% occurring once; the ten biggest clones make up 14%.

This receptor was obtained from a human donor in a cohort sampled during active COVID-19. V and J are TRBV11-2 and TRBJ2-3, with 14 bases aligning to TRBD2. Sequencing was performed on peripheral blood. CDR3 in DNA: TGTGCCAGCAGCCGGGGGACTAGCGGGGGAGATACGCAGTATTTT. Residues: CASSRGTSGGDTQYF.